This passage covers 30 T cell receptor beta chains from one sample sequenced in a study of blood T cell repertoires in COVID-19. The protocol was immunoSEQ multiplex PCR, while the TCRdb copy is restricted to in-frame clones and leaves out a portion. Of 200,000 to 250,000 clones in the sample, about 80% were seen once. Material for sequencing was PBMCs or T cells enriched from blood (not recorded which). These receptor sequences come from a woman between 40 and 50 years old with acute COVID-19.

V and J are TRBV7-2 and TRBJ2-3; TRBD2 aligns across 9 bases. J lost 5 bases, V lost 4 bases, and 16 bases had no gene match. From germline, CDR1 is SGHTA and CDR2 FQGNSA. The CDR3 covers 18 residues. CDR3 sequence: CASSSNGGLAGLIDTQYF. In nucleotides, the CDR3 is TGTGCCAGCAGCTCCAACGGCGGGCTAGCGGGACTAATAGATACGCAGTATTTT.

V usage is TRBV5-1 and J usage is TRBJ2-7; tentative D call: TRBD2 (6 bases). Germline V gives CDR1 SGHRS, CDR2 YFSETQ. The CDR3 totals 14 residues. Trimming took off 0 bases at V and 0 bases at J, with 7 bases between the two ends. CDR3 DNA sequence: TGCGCCAGCAGCTTGGACGGGAGCTCCTACGAGCAGTACTTC. Translating it yields CASSLDGSSYEQYF.

The chain carries TRBV24-1 and TRBJ1-5; D possibly corresponds to TRBD1 (5 bases). The CDR3 loop spans 15 amino acids. Germline CDR1 and CDR2: KGHDR and SFDVKD. V was shortened by 3 bases and J by 3 bases, with 11 bases between the two germline ends. The CDR3 loop is CATSDPSDNNQPQHF. CDR3 DNA sequence: TGTGCCACCAGTGATCCCTCGGACAACAATCAGCCCCAGCATTTT.

This clone was picked up a small number of times. CDR3 coding DNA: TGTGCCAGCAGCTCCAAGGCAGGACAGGACACTGAAGCTTTCTTT. It yields the protein CASSSKAGQDTEAFF. The chain employs TRBV5-4 and TRBJ1-1; 7 nucleotides match TRBD1. The length of the CDR3 is 15 residues. J was trimmed by 3 bases and V by 3 bases; bases with no gene match: 8. CDR1 and CDR2 from the germline V gene are SGHNT and YYREEE (reference sequence).

This clone has more than one count but fewer than ten. V gene TRBV27 combines with J gene TRBJ1-2; D is perhaps TRBD1 (5 bases). The V end was cut by 5 bases, the J end by 6 bases, with 13 bases between. The CDR3 is 13 residues long. Germline loops: CDR1 MNHEY, CDR2 SMNVEV (reference sequence). The CDR3 DNA reads TGTGCCAGCAGTAGCGGGGCAGGGAATGGCTACACCTTC. Its translation is CASSSGAGNGYTF.

The rearrangement joins TRBV19 to TRBJ1-4, with 7 bases identical to TRBD1. V lost 3 bases and J lost 7; bases outside the gene matches: 14. CDR3 length: 17 residues. Per germline, CDR1 LNHDA and CDR2 SQIVND (reference sequence). Here the CDR3 reads CASSISFTGTVGEKLFF. CDR3 DNA: TGTGCCAGTAGTATCTCCTTTACCGGGACAGTAGGTGAAAAACTGTTTTTT.

The genes are TRBV2 and TRBJ1-3; D is unresolved. CDR3 length equals 14 residues. V was trimmed by 6 bases and J by 2 bases, leaving 11 bases between them. Germline V gene data show CDR1 as SNHLY and CDR2 as FYNNEI. This CDR3 reads CASRGLEAGNTIYF. The CDR3 nucleotides are TGTGCCAGCAGGGGCTTGGAGGCTGGAAACACCATATATTTT. Filled out from reference TRBV2 and TRBJ1-3, the complete variable domain reads EPEVTQTPSHQVTQMGQEVILRCVPISNHLYFYWYRQILGQKVEFLVSFYNNEISEKSEIFDDQFSVERPDGSNFTLKIRSTKLEDSAMYFCASRGLEAGNTIYFGEGSWLTVV.

The rearrangement links TRBV7-2 to TRBJ2-2; 8 nucleotides agree with TRBD2. The germline CDR1 and CDR2 sequences are SGHTA and FQGNSA. The CDR3 has 16 amino acids. The junction had 6 bases not matched to a gene; V was cut back by 2 bases and J by 4 bases. This CDR3 is CASSLSTSGATGELFF. The CDR3 bases are TGTGCCAGCAGCTTAAGCACTAGCGGAGCCACCGGGGAGCTGTTTTTT.

This clone was seen a handful of times. The DNA of the CDR3 is TGTGCCAGCAGCCCTCCGACTAGCGTTTTTCCGGATACGCAGTATTTT. This encodes CASSPPTSVFPDTQYF. The chain uses TRBV3-1 (or the pseudogene TRBV3-2) and TRBJ2-3, with 8 bases aligning to TRBD2. This CDR3 spans 16 amino acids. Trimming removed 4 bases from V and 6 bases from J; junction bases left unmatched: 12. Looked up from germline, CDR1 is LGHDT and CDR2 is YNNKEL (reference sequence).

The chain links TRBV2 to TRBJ1-6, with 9 bases identical to TRBD1. Per the germline V gene, CDR1 is SNHLY and CDR2 is FYNNEI. Germline trimming cut 8 bases from V and 9 bases from J; bases unmatched to any gene: 5. The CDR3 loop spans 13 amino acids. The CDR3, as DNA: TGTGCCAGCCGGGACAGGGTTATTTCACCCCTCCACTTT. Protein sequence: CASRDRVISPLHF.

This chain links TRBV7-3 with TRBJ2-3; TRBD1 is a possible D gene (6 bases). Germline V gene data show CDR1 as SGHTA and CDR2 as FQGTGA. There are 15 residues in the CDR3. Trimming pared 3 bases from V and 4 bases from J, leaving 14 bases between. The CDR3: CASSFGPEGADTQYF. The CDR3 region has the DNA TGTGCCAGCAGCTTCGGACCAGAGGGGGCAGATACGCAGTATTTT.

The chain joins TRBV21-1 to TRBJ1-5; TRBD1, the D gene given by the table, was not confirmed from the DNA. TRBV21-1 is flagged as a pseudogene. This CDR3 comprises 15 residues. DNA for the CDR3: TGTGCCAGCGCATCCCGGACAGATAGCAATCAGCCCCAGCATTTT. Amino acids: CASASRTDSNQPQHF.

V is TRBV9 and J is TRBJ2-7; D possibly corresponds to TRBD2 (5 bases). Germline V gives CDR1 SGDLS, CDR2 YYNGEE. This CDR3 is built from 15 residues. V gave up 0 bases and J gave up 2 bases, with 12 bases separating them. CDR3: CASSVGVSAAYEQYF. CDR3 in DNA: TGTGCCAGCAGCGTAGGGGTTAGCGCCGCCTACGAGCAGTACTTC.

This rearrangement joins TRBV7-2 to TRBJ2-3, with D possibly matching TRBD2 (7 bases). This CDR3 is 17 amino acids long. V was pared by 2 bases and J by 4 bases, with 19 bases between. Germline V lookup: CDR1 SGHTA, CDR2 FQGNSA. In DNA, the CDR3 is TGTGCCAGCAGCTTAAGGTGGATGGGGGGGGCCGCAGATACGCAGTATTTT. Protein product: CASSLRWMGGAADTQYF.

V and J are TRBV2 and TRBJ2-2; D perhaps matches TRBD2 (5 bases). Germline lookup yields CDR1 SNHLY and CDR2 FYNNEI. Trimming left V 8 bases short and J 1 base short, with 11 bases between. This CDR3 spans 14 amino acids. The CDR3 nucleotides are TGTGCCAGCTGGACTGGACGGAACACCGGGGAGCTGTTTTTT. This translates into CASWTGRNTGELFF. Drawing the rest from reference TRBV2 and TRBJ2-2, the complete variable domain is EPEVTQTPSHQVTQMGQEVILRCVPISNHLYFYWYRQILGQKVEFLVSFYNNEISEKSEIFDDQFSVERPDGSNFTLKIRSTKLEDSAMYFCASWTGRNTGELFFGEGSRLTVL.

The chain is built from TRBV20-1 and TRBJ2-7, with no clear D. The CDR3 has 11 amino acids. Trimming left V 6 bases short and J 2 bases short, with 8 bases between. Germline CDR1 and CDR2: DFQATT and SNEGSKA (reference sequence). In DNA, the CDR3 is TGCAGTGCGGCTCAGACCTACGAGCAGTACTTC. Translated: CSAAQTYEQYF.

The chain uses TRBV6-5 and TRBJ1-1; D may be TRBD1 (6 bases). The CDR3 covers 15 residues. Trimming left V 6 bases short and J 2 bases short, with 16 bases between. The germline V gene encodes CDR1 MNHEY and CDR2 SVGAGI. DNA for the CDR3: TGTGCCAGCAGGCTTAGGACGGGACAAAACACTGAAGCTTTCTTT. Amino acids: CASRLRTGQNTEAFF.

The chain links TRBV25-1 to TRBJ2-1, with D perhaps TRBD1 (6 bases). V was clipped by 4 bases and J by 5 bases, with 9 bases between them. The V gene's germline CDR1 is MGHDK and CDR2 SYGVNS. CDR3 size: 13 residues. CDR3 region: CASSGTADNEQFF. CDR3 in DNA: TGTGCCAGCAGTGGGACAGCAGACAATGAGCAGTTCTTC.

The chain joins TRBV7-9 to TRBJ1-6; possibly TRBD1 for D (6 bases). Between the trimmed V and J ends, which lost 3 bases and 4 bases, there was a span of 7 bases. The CDR3 covers 14 residues. Germline V gene sequence: CDR1 SEHNR, CDR2 FQNEAQ (reference sequence). This CDR3 reads CASSLDSYNSPLHF. DNA for the CDR3: TGTGCCAGCAGCTTGGACAGTTATAATTCACCCCTCCACTTT. The variable domain in full, completed from reference TRBV7-9 and TRBJ1-6, reads DTGVSQNPRHKITKRGQNVTFRCDPISEHNRLYWYRQTLGQGPEFLTYFQNEAQLEKSRLLSDRFSAERPKGSFSTLEIQRTEQGDSAMYLCASSLDSYNSPLHFGNGTRLTVT.

The chain has TRBV7-9 and TRBJ1-6, with D perhaps TRBD1 (5 bases). CDR1 is SEHNR, CDR2 FQNEAQ, per germline (reference sequence). The CDR3 contains 14 residues. The ends were cut back, 5 bases at V and 5 bases at J, with 10 bases in the middle. The CDR3 coding sequence is TGTGCCAGCAGCCAGGACACGAATAATTCACCCCTCCACTTT. This sequence encodes CASSQDTNNSPLHF.

This sequence joins TRBV5-1 and TRBJ2-3; D perhaps matches TRBD2 (6 bases). V was trimmed by 4 bases and J by 4 bases, leaving 16 bases between them. The CDR3 sequence is 15 residues long. Germline V gene lookup returns CDR1 SGHRS and CDR2 YFSETQ. As DNA, the CDR3 is TGCGCCAGCAGCCGAGGGTGGGCGGGACCAGATACGCAGTATTTT. Protein sequence: CASSRGWAGPDTQYF.

The CDR3 here is CASSLGQSDTQYF. CDR3 coding DNA: TGTGCCAGCAGTCTCGGACAGTCAGATACGCAGTATTTT. The gene calls are TRBV12-3 or TRBV12-4 and TRBJ2-3, with D maybe TRBD1 (6 bases). The CDR3 is 13 amino acids. V was trimmed by 5 bases and J by 4 bases, leaving 10 bases between them.

The V call is TRBV19, the J call TRBJ2-6; 8 bases match TRBD2. The ends lost 0 bases at V and 2 bases at J; junction bases unmatched: 3. Germline CDR1 reads LNHDA; CDR2 reads SQIVND (reference sequence). This CDR3 has 17 amino acids. The CDR3 spells CASSIEGGLAGANVLTF. In nucleotides, the CDR3 is TGTGCCAGTAGTATAGAGGGGGGACTAGCTGGGGCCAACGTCCTGACTTTC.

This clone was picked up one time. The chain employs TRBV29-1 and TRBJ2-7; 12 positions match TRBD2. The germline CDR1 and CDR2 sequences are SQVTM and ANQGSEA. V was pared by 3 bases and J by 0 bases, with 6 bases of the junction left unmatched. The CDR3 covers 16 residues. The DNA for the CDR3 is TGCAGCGTTGAGGACGGACTAGCGGGAAGCTCCTACGAGCAGTACTTC. It yields the protein CSVEDGLAGSSYEQYF.

This chain links TRBV28 with TRBJ2-1, with 9 positions matching TRBD1. This CDR3 region has 18 residues. Per the germline V gene, CDR1 is MDHEN and CDR2 is SYDVKM. With 3 bases clipped from V and 0 bases from J, the junction kept 9 bases outside the gene matches. As DNA, the CDR3 is TGTGCCAGCAGTTTCGCCCGCGGACAGGGGCGCTCCTACAATGAGCAGTTCTTC. It translates to CASSFARGQGRSYNEQFF.

The table lists this clone with a few counts. CDR3 amino acids: CASSLSRTGSSYEQYF. DNA of the CDR3: TGTGCCAGCAGCTTATCGCGGACGGGGAGCTCCTACGAGCAGTACTTC. The rearrangement links TRBV7-2 to TRBJ2-7; tentative D call: TRBD2 (5 bases). V was cut by 2 bases and J by 0 bases, with 14 bases left in between. CDR1 and CDR2 (germline): SGHTA, FQGNSA. The CDR3 spans 16 residues.

V and J are TRBV19 and TRBJ1-1; D not resolved. The CDR3 has 16 amino acids. Germline V gene lookup returns CDR1 LNHDA and CDR2 SQIVND (reference sequence). The germline V and J ends were trimmed by 6 bases and 0 bases, with 17 bases remaining between them. The CDR3: CASRPDGLGMNTEAFF. CDR3 in DNA: TGTGCCAGTAGACCGGACGGACTGGGGATGAACACTGAAGCTTTCTTT. Combining the CDR3 with reference TRBV19 and TRBJ1-1 gives the whole variable domain DGGITQSPKYLFRKEGQNVTLSCEQNLNHDAMYWYRQDPGQGLRLIYYSQIVNDFQKGDIAEGYSVSREKKESFPLTVTSAQKNPTAFYLCASRPDGLGMNTEAFFGQGTRLTVV.

This sequence joins TRBV11-2 and TRBJ1-1; weak D call: TRBD1 (6 bases). CDR1 and CDR2 (germline): SGHAT, FQNNGV. V was trimmed by 5 bases and J by 3 bases, leaving 19 bases between them. This CDR3 contains 16 residues. CDR3: CASSRSGGALDTEAFF. For the CDR3, the DNA is TGTGCCAGCAGCCGCAGCGGGGGGGCGTTAGACACTGAAGCTTTCTTT.

J is TRBJ1-1 and V is TRBV19; no firm D call. V was cut by 5 bases and J by 0 bases, with 7 bases left in between. Germline V gives CDR1 LNHDA, CDR2 SQIVND (reference sequence). The CDR3 loop spans 13 amino acids. The CDR3 nucleotides read TGTGCCAGTAGTGCAGTCATGAACACTGAAGCTTTCTTT. Amino acids: CASSAVMNTEAFF.

The V call is TRBV21-1, the J call TRBJ2-5; TRBD1 is the table's D call, not checked against the DNA. TRBV21-1 is designated a pseudogene. CDR3 length: 21 residues. The CDR3 reads CASSKKSPGQGANVAQETQYF. The CDR3 nucleotides are TGTGCCAGCAGCAAAAAGTCTCCGGGACAGGGGGCCAACGTGGCCCAAGAGACCCAGTACTTC.